This TCR beta chain was sequenced in a study of Graves' ophthalmopathy and Graves' hyperthyroidism. Amplification of the TCR beta CDR3 regions used RNA transcripts (as template). RT-PCR with HTBI primers came first, then second-round multiplex PCR. TCRdb processed the multiplex PCR reads anew with MiXCR; each CDR3 protein has one entry. The sample holds 740,000 or so distinct CDR3 sequences, roughly 40% seen once. This clonotype was counted a few times. Trimming stripped 5 bases from V and 0 bases from J, with 7 bases between. The CDR3 runs to 13 residues. Germline V gene lookup returns CDR1 SGHAT and CDR2 FQNNGV.

The sequence came from an adult man with Graves' ophthalmopathy. The specimen sequenced was peripheral blood. This sequence joins TRBV11-2 and TRBJ2-5; D unresolved. The CDR3 region is CASSPPYQETQYF. The CDR3 bases are TGTGCCAGCAGCCCCCCGTACCAAGAGACCCAGTACTTC.